A single sample is the source of the 25 T cell receptor beta chains below, sequenced in a study of blood T cell repertoires in COVID-19. Profiling relied on immunoSEQ multiplex PCR, and the TCRdb table lists in-frame clones only, not all of them. The sample lists about 210,000 clones, 65% to 90% occurring once. The material sequenced was PBMCs or T cells enriched from blood (not recorded which). Receptor source: a woman between 50 and 59 years old with acute COVID-19.

The V gene is TRBV18, the J gene TRBJ1-3, with D possibly matching TRBD1 (5 bases). Germline loops: CDR1 KGHSH, CDR2 LQKENI. This CDR3 contains 15 residues. Trimming shortened V by 1 base and J by 0 bases, and 7 bases separated the two germline ends. The DNA for the CDR3 is TGTGCCAGCTCACCACAAGGACACTCTGGAAACACCATATATTTT. Amino acids: CASSPQGHSGNTIYF.

The chain combines TRBV29-1 with TRBJ2-3; TRBD2 matches 11 bases. Trimming cost V 6 bases and J 6 bases; bases outside gene matches: 14. The CDR3 is 16 residues long. Germline V gene lookup returns CDR1 SQVTM and CDR2 ANQGSEA. The CDR3, as DNA: TGCAGCGTGGGGGTATTCGTAGGACTAGCGGGTGATACGCAGTATTTT. It encodes CSVGVFVGLAGDTQYF.

The chain couples TRBV4-3 to TRBJ2-2, with D possibly matching TRBD1 (5 bases). CDR3 length: 16 amino acids. CDR1 and CDR2 (germline): LGHNA, YSLEER. V lost 1 base and J 1 base, leaving 10 bases between the germline ends. The CDR3 is CASSQARTGNTGELFF. DNA for the CDR3: TGCGCCAGCAGCCAAGCCCGTACAGGGAACACCGGGGAGCTGTTTTTT.

The rearrangement links TRBV15 to TRBJ1-1; no reliable D call. From germline, CDR1 is LNHNV and CDR2 YYDKDF (reference sequence). V lost 1 base, J lost 0 bases, and 9 bases lay in between. The CDR3 runs to 15 residues. The CDR3 reads CATSRGGSMNTEAFF. The CDR3 DNA is TGTGCCACCAGCAGAGGCGGGTCAATGAACACTGAAGCTTTCTTT.

This chain connects TRBV28 to TRBJ1-3; no definite D call. Looked up from germline, CDR1 is MDHEN and CDR2 is SYDVKM. Between the trimmed V and J ends, which lost 5 bases and 0 bases, there was a span of 8 bases. The CDR3 is 14 amino acids. The CDR3: CASSIVPSGNTIYF. CDR3 DNA: TGTGCCAGCAGTATCGTCCCCTCTGGAAACACCATATATTTT. Supplemented by reference TRBV28 and TRBJ1-3, the full variable domain reads DVKVTQSSRYLVKRTGEKVFLECVQDMDHENMFWYRQDPGLGLRLIYFSYDVKMKEKGDIPEGYSVSREKKERFSLILESASTNQTSMYLCASSIVPSGNTIYFGEGSWLTVV.

This clone was seen only a few times. The J gene is TRBJ1-5, the V gene TRBV2, with D hard to call. CDR3 length: 13 residues. Looked up from germline, CDR1 is SNHLY and CDR2 is FYNNEI. Trimming shortened V by 6 bases and J by 2 bases, and 8 bases separated the two germline ends. CDR3 residues: CASRNIGNQPQHF. CDR3 DNA: TGTGCCAGCAGGAATATAGGCAATCAGCCCCAGCATTTT.

The chain is built from TRBV4-1 and TRBJ2-1; 8 bases are shared with TRBD2. Germline-derived CDR1 and CDR2 are MGHRA and YSYEKL. This CDR3 has 15 amino acids. V shed 4 bases, J shed 6 bases, and the junction held 8 bases outside the gene matches. The CDR3 loop is CASSLQREFSNEQFF. The DNA for the CDR3 is TGCGCCAGCAGCCTCCAGCGGGAGTTCTCCAATGAGCAGTTCTTC.

V is TRBV6-2 or TRBV6-3 and J is TRBJ2-1, with 10 bases lining up with TRBD1. Germline CDR1 MNHEY, CDR2 SVGEGT. Trimming at V came to 6 bases and at J to 4 bases, leaving 9 bases not matched to a gene. The CDR3 has 16 residues. CDR3 DNA: TGTGCCAGCAGCCAGACCGGGACAGGGGCGTACAATGAGCAGTTCTTC. Residues: CASSQTGTGAYNEQFF.

The chain links TRBV13 to TRBJ2-7, with 9 bases lining up with TRBD2. J was trimmed by 0 bases and V by 9 bases; bases with no gene match: 12. Germline V gives CDR1 PRHDT, CDR2 FYEKMQ (reference sequence). The CDR3 loop spans 16 amino acids. The CDR3 DNA sequence: TGTGCCAGTTGGGCTAGCGGGGCCCCTTACTCCTACGAGCAGTACTTC. Amino acids: CASWASGAPYSYEQYF. The variable domain in full, completed from reference TRBV13 and TRBJ2-7, reads AAGVIQSPRHLIKEKRETATLKCYPIPRHDTVYWYQQGPGQDPQFLISFYEKMQSDKGSIPDRFSAQQFSDYHSELNMSSLELGDSALYFCASWASGAPYSYEQYFGPGTRLTVT.

The chain employs TRBV3-1 (or the pseudogene TRBV3-2) and TRBJ2-7; possibly TRBD1 for D (5 bases). Trimming took 4 bases from V and 0 from J, leaving 7 bases between them. CDR1 is LGHDT and CDR2 is YNNKEL in the germline V gene (reference sequence). The CDR3 covers 13 residues. The DNA for the CDR3 is TGTGCCAGCAGCCTGGGGCCCTCCTACGAGCAGTACTTC. The encoded protein is CASSLGPSYEQYF.

This chain connects TRBV7-2 to TRBJ2-3, with D possibly being TRBD2 (5 bases). CDR1 and CDR2 from the germline V gene are SGHTA and FQGNSA. The CDR3 runs 12 residues. With 0 bases removed from V and 7 bases from J, the gap between germline ends came to 5 bases. CDR3 loop: CASSLAGNTQYF. CDR3 DNA sequence: TGTGCCAGCAGCTTAGCCGGGAATACGCAGTATTTT.

The chain combines TRBV4-1 with TRBJ1-3; D gene ambiguous. The CDR3 is 14 residues long. Trimming shortened V by 1 base and J by 0 bases, and 4 bases separated the two germline ends. The V gene's germline CDR1 is MGHRA and CDR2 YSYEKL. DNA of the CDR3: TGCGCCAGCAGCCAAGCTAACTCTGGAAACACCATATATTTT. This encodes CASSQANSGNTIYF.

This chain links TRBV6-6 with TRBJ2-7; 7 bases are a match to TRBD1. J lost 2 bases, V lost 0 bases, and 1 base had no gene match. The V gene's germline CDR1 is MNHNY and CDR2 SVGAGI (reference sequence). The CDR3 runs 14 residues. CDR3 in amino acids: CASSYSQGAYEQYF. In DNA, the CDR3 is TGTGCCAGCAGTTACTCCCAGGGGGCCTACGAGCAGTACTTC.

The chain combines TRBV12-3 or TRBV12-4 with TRBJ1-2, with 8 bases identical to TRBD1. The CDR3 covers 13 residues. V lost 6 bases, J lost 13 bases, and 13 bases stayed unmatched. CDR3 coding DNA: TGTGCCAGCAGGCCGACAGGGGTGGGCCCCTGCACCTTC. Its translation: CASRPTGVGPCTF.

The chain has TRBV11-3 and TRBJ2-2, with D maybe TRBD1 (6 bases). Germline CDR1 SGHNT, CDR2 YENEEA. V lost 5 bases and J 4 bases, leaving 17 bases between the germline ends. This CDR3 spans 16 amino acids. The CDR3 sequence: CASSPRGGEGTGELFF. Here the CDR3 DNA reads TGTGCCAGCAGCCCTAGAGGGGGTGAGGGCACCGGGGAGCTGTTTTTT.

V is TRBV7-2 and J is TRBJ1-1; D might be TRBD1 (5 bases). CDR3 length: 14 amino acids. Germline V gene sequence: CDR1 SGHTA, CDR2 FQGNSA. V dropped 3 bases and J dropped 5 bases, with 13 bases sitting between them. CDR3 sequence: CASSFLWGVTEAFF. In nucleotides, the CDR3 is TGTGCCAGCAGCTTCCTGTGGGGGGTGACTGAAGCTTTCTTT. Looking up the rest from reference TRBV7-2 and TRBJ1-1 gives the full variable domain: GAGVSQSPSNKVTEKGKDVELRCDPISGHTALYWYRQSLGQGLEFLIYFQGNSAPDKSGLPSDRFSAERTGGSVSTLTIQRTQQEDSAVYLCASSFLWGVTEAFFGQGTRLTVV.

J is TRBJ2-1 and V is TRBV28; D possibly corresponds to TRBD2 (6 bases). V lost 3 bases and J 6 bases, leaving 9 bases between the germline ends. In germline, CDR1 is MDHEN, CDR2 SYDVKM. The CDR3 is 13 amino acids. The CDR3 DNA sequence: TGTGCCAGCAGTTTGACTAGAGGCAATGAGCAGTTCTTC. This codes for CASSLTRGNEQFF.

Turning to this clone: The germline gene is not matched at one end of the junction; a read error may be the cause. The rearrangement uses TRBV2 and TRBJ2-5; D is possibly TRBD1 (5 bases). The CDR3 is 11 amino acids. The germline V gene has CDR1 SNHLY and CDR2 FYNNEI. The CDR3 sequence is CASRAQGTLNF. CDR3 nucleotides: TGTGCCAGCAGGGCGCAGGGAACTCTCAACTTC.

The chain couples TRBV18 to TRBJ2-5, with D unclear. The CDR3 loop spans 12 amino acids. The germline CDR1 and CDR2 sequences are KGHSH and LQKENI. Trimming cost V 4 bases and J 5 bases, with 8 bases left between them. The CDR3 spells CASSLRRETQYF. CDR3 bases: TGTGCCAGCTCACTCCGGCGGGAGACCCAGTACTTC.

Details on this clone: A read error may account for a junction end that differs from germline. The gene calls are TRBV5-1 and TRBJ1-2, with 7 bases lining up with TRBD1. CDR1 and CDR2 (germline): SGHRS, YFSETQ. This CDR3 has 11 residues. CDR3 residues: CASSLDRGYTF. CDR3 DNA sequence: TGCGCCAGCAGTTTGGACAGGGGCTACACCTTC.

The chain combines TRBV6-5 with TRBJ1-3, with D hard to call. Germline assignment: CDR1 MNHEY and CDR2 SVGAGI. With 10 bases removed from V and 3 bases from J, the gap between germline ends came to 10 bases. CDR3 size: 12 residues. The CDR3 here is CAILYSGNTIYF. The CDR3 DNA sequence: TGTGCCATCCTCTATAGTGGAAACACCATATATTTT.

V usage is TRBV28 and J usage is TRBJ2-3; D remains unclear. The CDR3 is made up of 12 amino acids. Germline V gene data show CDR1 as MDHEN and CDR2 as SYDVKM. Deletions cut 5 bases from V and 2 bases from J, with 5 bases between. The CDR3 coding sequence is TGTGCCAGCAGTGCGATCACAGATACGCAGTATTTT. Amino acid sequence: CASSAITDTQYF.

V gene TRBV5-1 combines with J gene TRBJ1-4; the match to TRBD1 covers 10 bases. Germline loops: CDR1 SGHRS, CDR2 YFSETQ. This CDR3 comprises 15 residues. The ends lost 3 bases at V and 7 bases at J; junction bases unmatched: 6. Here the CDR3 DNA reads TGCGCCAGCAGCTCCTGGGGACAGGGGAGTGAAAAACTGTTTTTT. Its protein is CASSSWGQGSEKLFF.

In its sample, this clone was seen once. This chain joins TRBV18 and TRBJ1-5; D is perhaps TRBD1 (6 bases). CDR1 is KGHSH, CDR2 LQKENI, per germline. V lost 2 bases and J lost 2, with 10 bases in between. There are 15 residues in the CDR3. As DNA, the CDR3 is TGTGCCAGCTCACCAGGGGGCCCGGGCAATCAGCCCCAGCATTTT. Protein sequence: CASSPGGPGNQPQHF.

This chain joins TRBV3-1 (or the pseudogene TRBV3-2) and TRBJ2-5; 14 positions match TRBD2. With 3 bases clipped from V and 1 base from J, the junction kept 4 bases outside the gene matches. The CDR3 has 17 amino acids. CDR1 is LGHDT and CDR2 is YNNKEL in the germline V gene (reference sequence). The CDR3 DNA is TGTGCCAGCAGCCATCTCGGACTAGCGGGGGGCCAAGAGACCCAGTACTTC. It translates to CASSHLGLAGGQETQYF.